The 15 T cell receptor beta chains below all came from one sample that was sequenced in a study of radiation and T cells in renal cell carcinoma. Assay used: immunoSEQ multiplex PCR; TCRdb lists only in-frame clones, some missing. The sample contains more than 75,000 clones, approximately 86% of which appear only once. Stated time point: blood 2 weeks post-SBRT. The treatment: 15 Gy SBRT to primary tumor, nephrectomy 4 weeks later. This specimen consisted of blood, obtained from a patient whose treatment included radiotherapy and nephrectomy. Every receptor here comes from a woman aged 45-65 years with renal cell carcinoma.

This chain uses TRBV28 with TRBJ1-6; 9 bases are shared with TRBD1. The CDR3 spans 15 residues. After removal of 6 bases from V and 9 bases from J, the junction contained 9 bases not matched to a gene. Germline V gives CDR1 MDHEN, CDR2 SYDVKM. Here the CDR3 DNA reads TGTGCCAGCAGCAAAGACAGGGGGTGGGGTTCACCCCTCCACTTT. Translating gives CASSKDRGWGSPLHF.

Details on this clone: Mismatch with germline at one junction end may stem from a read error. The chain couples TRBV7-7 to TRBJ2-6; a possible D gene is TRBD2 (5 bases). Per the germline V gene, CDR1 is SSHAT and CDR2 is FNYEAQ (reference sequence). The CDR3 has 15 residues. DNA for the CDR3: TGTGCTAGCAGCTTAGTCGGGACTGGGGCCAACGTCCTGACTTTC. Translation: CASSLVGTGANVLTF. The whole variable domain, remainder taken from reference TRBV7-7 and TRBJ2-6, is GAGVSQSPRYKVTKRGQDVTLRCDPISSHATLYWYQQALGQGPEFLTYFNYEAQPDKSGLPSDRFSAERPEGSISTLTIQRTEQRDSAMYRCASSLVGTGANVLTFGAGSRLTVL.

V usage is TRBV4-3 and J usage is TRBJ2-3; either TRBD1 or TRBD2 may supply D (5 bases each). The CDR3 sequence is 15 residues long. Germline CDR1 is LGHNA and CDR2 is YSLEER. V lost 0 bases and J lost 5, with 12 bases in between. In nucleotides, the CDR3 is TGCGCCAGCAGCCAAGATTGGGGGTCGAAAGATACGCAGTATTTT. As protein: CASSQDWGSKDTQYF.

The chain has TRBV4-1 and TRBJ2-5; no definite D call. Trimming cost V 1 base and J 4 bases, with 13 bases left between them. From germline, CDR1 is MGHRA and CDR2 YSYEKL. This CDR3 region has 15 residues. The DNA of the CDR3 is TGCGCCAGCAGCCAAGTCGACAATGAAGGAGAGACCCAGTACTTC. Translation: CASSQVDNEGETQYF.

The J gene is TRBJ2-5, the V gene TRBV4-3, with 9 positions matching TRBD1. V was clipped by 4 bases and J by 5 bases; unmatched bases: 11. This CDR3 is 16 amino acids long. The germline gives CDR1 LGHNA, CDR2 YSLEER. CDR3 residues: CASSPAGTGSGETQYF. The CDR3 DNA sequence: TGCGCCAGCAGCCCCGCCGGGACAGGGTCCGGGGAGACCCAGTACTTC.

V usage is TRBV11-2 and J usage is TRBJ1-3, with D hard to call. The V gene's germline CDR1 is SGHAT and CDR2 FQNNGV. Trimming pared 4 bases from V and 0 bases from J, leaving 13 bases between. This CDR3 has 16 amino acids. CDR3: CASSSLRGSSGNTIYF. In DNA form, the CDR3 reads TGTGCCAGCAGCTCCCTCAGAGGGTCCTCTGGAAACACCATATATTTT.

This sequence joins TRBV25-1 and TRBJ1-1; TRBD1 is a possible D gene (5 bases). The germline V and J ends were trimmed by 2 bases and 4 bases, with 14 bases remaining between them. Germline-derived CDR1 and CDR2 are MGHDK and SYGVNS. The length of the CDR3 is 15 residues. The CDR3 protein is CASSESKGEGTEAFF. As DNA, the CDR3 is TGTGCCAGCAGTGAAAGTAAAGGGGAGGGCACTGAAGCTTTCTTT.

The J gene is TRBJ1-1, the V gene TRBV30, with D unclear. This CDR3 is built from 12 residues. Between the trimmed V and J ends, which lost 5 bases and 0 bases, there was a span of 7 bases. Germline CDR1 reads GTSNPN; CDR2 reads SVGIG (reference sequence). The CDR3 nucleotides read TGTGCCTGGGAGACCCTGAACACTGAAGCTTTCTTT. Protein: CAWETLNTEAFF.

This clone was seen just once. This chain links TRBV6-6 with TRBJ1-4, with 8 positions matching TRBD1. The CDR3 has 16 amino acids. The V segment lost 0 bases and the J segment 13 bases; nucleotides outside the gene matches: 13. The germline V gene has CDR1 MNHNY and CDR2 SVGAGI (reference sequence). For the CDR3, the DNA is TGTGCCAGCAGTTACTCGAGGGGGTCAGGGGGCTCGCGACTGTTTTTT. Translating it yields CASSYSRGSGGSRLFF.

The J gene is TRBJ2-3, the V gene TRBV7-8, with D possibly matching TRBD2 (6 bases). The CDR3 spans 13 residues. Germline V gene lookup returns CDR1 SGHVS and CDR2 FQNEAQ. Trimming pared 1 base from V and 8 bases from J, leaving 10 bases between. The CDR3 region is CASSLVRGGTQYF. DNA for the CDR3: TGTGCCAGCAGCTTAGTTCGGGGAGGTACGCAGTATTTT.

V usage is TRBV19 and J usage is TRBJ2-3; D uncertain. Germline V gene sequence: CDR1 LNHDA, CDR2 SQIVND (reference sequence). The CDR3 extends over 13 amino acids. Trimming took 3 bases from V and 1 from J, leaving 5 bases between them. The CDR3 region is CASSILGTDTQYF. DNA of the CDR3: TGTGCCAGTAGTATCCTTGGCACAGATACGCAGTATTTT.

J is TRBJ2-7 and V is TRBV9; D is ambiguous. V gave up 4 bases and J gave up 0 bases, with 11 bases separating them. There are 14 residues in the CDR3. Germline V gives CDR1 SGDLS, CDR2 YYNGEE. The CDR3 nucleotides read TGTGCCAGCAGCCCGGACGGAGCCTCCTACGAGCAGTACTTC. Translation gives CASSPDGASYEQYF.

This chain uses TRBV25-1 with TRBJ2-3; perhaps TRBD2 as D (5 bases). CDR1 and CDR2 (germline): MGHDK, SYGVNS. The CDR3 sequence is 13 residues long. Trimming stripped 4 bases from V and 2 bases from J, with 7 bases between. CDR3 sequence reads: CASSADFTDTQYF. The CDR3 bases are TGTGCCAGCAGTGCGGACTTCACAGATACGCAGTATTTT.

This chain links TRBV9 with TRBJ2-7; D might be TRBD1 or TRBD2, each matching 5 bases. Germline loops: CDR1 SGDLS, CDR2 YYNGEE. V was pared by 4 bases and J by 6 bases, with 14 bases between. The CDR3 runs 13 residues. CDR3 amino acids: CASSPPGTSEQYF. CDR3 DNA: TGTGCCAGCAGCCCTCCGGGGACCTCCGAGCAGTACTTC.

V is TRBV5-6 and J is TRBJ1-4; D gene ambiguous. This CDR3 is built from 16 residues. V was shortened by 0 bases and J by 4 bases, with 13 bases between the two germline ends. CDR1 and CDR2 from the germline V gene are SGHDT and YYEEEE. The CDR3 loop reads CASSLELGRLNEKLFF. Written as DNA, the CDR3 is TGTGCCAGCAGCTTGGAGTTGGGCAGGCTTAATGAAAAACTGTTTTTT. Complete variable domain (other parts from reference TRBV5-6 and TRBJ1-4): DAGVTQSPTHLIKTRGQQVTLRCSPKSGHDTVSWYQQALGQGPQFIFQYYEEEERQRGNFPDRFSGHQFPNYSSELNVNALLLGDSALYLCASSLELGRLNEKLFFGSGTQLSVL.